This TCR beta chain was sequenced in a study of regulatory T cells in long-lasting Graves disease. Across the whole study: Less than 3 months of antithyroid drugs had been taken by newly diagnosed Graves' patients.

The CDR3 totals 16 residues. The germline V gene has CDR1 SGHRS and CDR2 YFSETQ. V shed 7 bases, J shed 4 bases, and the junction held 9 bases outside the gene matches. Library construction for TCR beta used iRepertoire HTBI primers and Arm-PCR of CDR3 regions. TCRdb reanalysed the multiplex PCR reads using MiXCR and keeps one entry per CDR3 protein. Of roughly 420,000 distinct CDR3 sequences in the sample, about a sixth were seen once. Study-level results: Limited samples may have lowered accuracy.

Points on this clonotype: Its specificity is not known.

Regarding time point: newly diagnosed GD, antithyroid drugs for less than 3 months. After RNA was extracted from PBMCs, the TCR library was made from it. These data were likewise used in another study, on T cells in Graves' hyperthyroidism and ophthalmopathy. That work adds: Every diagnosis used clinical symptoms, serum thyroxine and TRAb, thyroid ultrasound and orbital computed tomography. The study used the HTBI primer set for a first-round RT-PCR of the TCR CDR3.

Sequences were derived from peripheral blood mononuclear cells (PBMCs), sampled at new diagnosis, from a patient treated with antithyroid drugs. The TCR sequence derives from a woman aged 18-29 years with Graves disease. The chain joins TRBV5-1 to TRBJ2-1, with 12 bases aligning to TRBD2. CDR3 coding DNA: TGCGCCAGCTCCCTAGCGGGGGGGGTACGGTACAATGAGCAGTTCTTC. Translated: CASSLAGGVRYNEQFF. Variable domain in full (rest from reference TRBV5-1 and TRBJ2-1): KAGVTQTPRYLIKTRGQQVTLSCSPISGHRSVSWYQQTPGQGLQFLFEYFSETQRNKGNFPGRFSGRQFSNSRSEMNVSTLELGDSALYLCASSLAGGVRYNEQFFGPGTRLTVL.